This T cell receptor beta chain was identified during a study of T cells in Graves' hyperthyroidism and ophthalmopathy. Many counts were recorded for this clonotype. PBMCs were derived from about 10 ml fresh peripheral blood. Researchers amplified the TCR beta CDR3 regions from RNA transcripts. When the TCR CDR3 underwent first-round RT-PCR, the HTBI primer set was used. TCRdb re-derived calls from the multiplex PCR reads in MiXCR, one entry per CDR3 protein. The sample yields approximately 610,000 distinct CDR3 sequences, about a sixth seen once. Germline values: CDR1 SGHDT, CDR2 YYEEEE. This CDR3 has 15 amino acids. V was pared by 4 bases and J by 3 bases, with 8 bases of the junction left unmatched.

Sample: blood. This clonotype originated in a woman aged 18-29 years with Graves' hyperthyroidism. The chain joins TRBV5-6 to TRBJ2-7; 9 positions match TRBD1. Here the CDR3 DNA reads TGTGCCAGCAGCCAGGGACAGGGATTCTTCTACGAGCAGTACTTC. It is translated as CASSQGQGFFYEQYF.